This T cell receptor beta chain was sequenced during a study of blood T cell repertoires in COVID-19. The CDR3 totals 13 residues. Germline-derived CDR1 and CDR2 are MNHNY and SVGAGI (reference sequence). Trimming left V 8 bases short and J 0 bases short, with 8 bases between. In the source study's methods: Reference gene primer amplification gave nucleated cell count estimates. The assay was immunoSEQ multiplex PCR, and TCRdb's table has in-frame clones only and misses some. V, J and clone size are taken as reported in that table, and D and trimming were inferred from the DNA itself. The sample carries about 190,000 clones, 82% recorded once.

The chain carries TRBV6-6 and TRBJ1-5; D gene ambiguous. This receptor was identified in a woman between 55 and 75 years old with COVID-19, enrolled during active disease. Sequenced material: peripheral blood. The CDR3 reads CASQLASNQPQHF. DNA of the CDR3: TGTGCCAGCCAATTGGCTAGCAATCAGCCCCAGCATTTT.